This T cell receptor (beta chain) was profiled in a study of radiation and T cells in renal cell carcinoma. Study-level points and caveats: From baseline, blood top tumor clonotypes peaked at 2 weeks post-radiation. Without pretreatment biopsies, baseline tumor clonotype presence was undetermined.

The time point is: baseline pretreatment blood. Treatment reported: 15 Gy SBRT to primary tumor, nephrectomy 4 weeks later. After SBRT, blood was collected at 2 and 4 weeks, plus baseline. The patient's renal cell carcinoma had clear cell pathology. About this clone: Its cognate antigen is unknown.

The table came from immunoSEQ multiplex PCR; TCRdb's copy has only in-frame clones and leaves some out. The data hold 120,000 to 150,000 clones, with 88% observed a single time. The CDR3 covers 14 residues. Germline lookup yields CDR1 SGHTA and CDR2 FQGNSA. Deletions cut 4 bases from V and 7 bases from J, with 13 bases between. The receptor was derived from a woman in her sixties or seventies with renal cell carcinoma. The V and J genes are TRBV7-2 and TRBJ1-4; possibly TRBD1 for D (5 bases). The material sequenced was blood, taken from a patient whose treatment included radiotherapy and nephrectomy. CDR3 region: CASSYEPGTEKLFF. The CDR3 region has the DNA TGTGCCAGCAGCTACGAGCCAGGGACTGAAAAACTGTTTTTT.